This TCR beta chain was captured by sequencing in a study of cytomegalovirus exposure and HLA in healthy donors. Study overall: Ancestry clustering placed around four fifths of over 300 genotyped donors in the Caucasian-associated cluster.

With 60 Vbeta and 13 Jbeta primers, the PCR was carried out. Using immunoSEQ multiplex PCR, the repertoire was profiled, and TCRdb retains in-frame clones only, with some absent. The data contain around 200,000 clones, around three quarters of them seen just once; the ten biggest clones take up over 2%. The source is a woman between 50 and 59 years old in good health and CMV-seronegative. Specimen: PBMCs.

The CDR3 loop reads CASSQSSGSFVEQYF. The CDR3 DNA sequence: TGTGCCAGCAGTCAATCTAGCGGGAGTTTTGTCGAGCAGTACTTC. The gene calls are TRBV7-8 and TRBJ2-7; 10 bases are a match to TRBD2. The germline V gene has CDR1 SGHVS and CDR2 FQNEAQ. The CDR3 covers 15 residues. V lost 6 bases to trimming and J lost 6 bases; unmatched junction nucleotides: 11.